The clone carrying this T cell receptor (beta chain) was recorded a few times. This table comes from immunoSEQ multiplex PCR, and its TCRdb copy is limited to in-frame clones, with some not included. The sample holds around 200,000 clones, 86% seen once. This entry is derived from a study of blood T cell repertoires in COVID-19. Losses at the gene ends were 3 bases for V and 0 bases for J; bases not matched to a gene: 4. Germline-derived CDR1 and CDR2 are KGHSH and LQKENI. The CDR3 is 16 residues long. This receptor was obtained from a man in his sixties or seventies with active or convalescent COVID-19. The source material was peripheral blood. The chain joins TRBV18 to TRBJ2-1; TRBD2 matches 8 bases. The CDR3 bases are TGTGCCAGCTCACCCTTCGCGGGGGGCTCCTACAATGAGCAGTTCTTC. It encodes CASSPFAGGSYNEQFF. The whole variable domain, filled in from reference TRBV18 and TRBJ2-1, reads NAGVMQNPRHLVRRRGQEARLRCSPMKGHSHVYWYRQLPEEGLKFMVYLQKENIIDESGMPKERFSAEFPKEGPSILRIQQVVRGDSAAYFCASSPFAGGSYNEQFFGPGTRLTVL.